The 18 T cell receptor beta chains below come from one sample, sequenced in a study of response to subunit inactivated influenza vaccine. MiXCR was run by TCRdb on the RT-PCR reads, yielding one entry per CDR3 protein. This sample has under 950,000 distinct CDR3 sequences, with less than 25% found just once. The source was PBMCs from blood, collected roughly 5 days after vaccination. These receptors were taken from a man aged 50-59 years who received an inactivated influenza vaccine.

This clonotype was recorded a few times. The chain employs TRBV7-2 and TRBJ2-1; 12 bases are shared with TRBD2. The CDR3 has 16 residues. The V gene's germline CDR1 is SGHTA and CDR2 FQGNSA. V trimming: 5 bases; J trimming: 5 bases; junction bases outside the gene matches: 7. CDR3 sequence (DNA): TGTGCCAGCAGCACCCCTAGCGGGAGGGGCCACAATGAGCAGTTCTTC. Residues: CASSTPSGRGHNEQFF.

The rearrangement uses TRBV19 and TRBJ2-4; the D is unclear. The CDR3 covers 12 residues. V was trimmed by 5 bases and J by 6 bases, leaving 8 bases between them. Germline CDR1 is LNHDA and CDR2 is SQIVND (reference sequence). The CDR3: CASSPPSNIQYF. DNA for the CDR3: TGTGCCAGTAGTCCCCCATCAAACATTCAGTACTTC.

This clonotype was seen a few times. J is TRBJ2-2 and V is TRBV7-6; tentative D call: TRBD1 (8 bases). Trimming shortened V by 4 bases and J by 4 bases, and 22 bases separated the two germline ends. Germline-derived CDR1 and CDR2 are SGHVS and FNYEAQ. This CDR3 region has 18 residues. The DNA for the CDR3 is TGTGCCAGCAGCTCATCGGGAGCGGGGACAGGTTTCACCGGGGAGCTGTTTTTT. Translated: CASSSSGAGTGFTGELFF.

On this clonotype itself: At one end the junction does not follow the germline gene, possibly because of a read error. The V and J genes are TRBV3-1 and TRBJ2-1; no clear D gene. Per the germline V gene, CDR1 is LGHDT and CDR2 is YNNKEL (reference sequence). This CDR3 is 12 amino acids long. CDR3 DNA: TGTGCCAGCAGCAAAGAAGGGTCTGAGCAGTTCTTC. It yields the protein CASSKEGSEQFF.

V is TRBV12-3 or TRBV12-4 and J is TRBJ2-7; perhaps TRBD2 as D (5 bases). Trimming removed 6 bases at V and 5 bases at J, with 23 bases between. This CDR3 comprises 16 residues. This CDR3 reads CASSPFVGVIPHEQYF. Written as DNA, the CDR3 is TGTGCCAGCAGCCCCTTTGTGGGAGTGATACCCCACGAGCAGTACTTC.

This clonotype was counted only a few times. The chain combines TRBV24-1 with TRBJ2-5; 7 positions agree with TRBD2. The V gene's germline CDR1 is KGHDR and CDR2 SFDVKD. The V gene end was trimmed by 9 bases and the J gene end by 0 bases; junction bases not matched to a gene: 12. The CDR3 has 16 residues. CDR3 in DNA: TGTGCCACCTCCTTGGGAGGGGCTAACTACCAAGAGACCCAGTACTTC. Translating it yields CATSLGGANYQETQYF.

This chain uses TRBV21-1 with TRBJ2-4; the D call in the table, TRBD2, was not verified against the DNA. TRBV21-1 is classified as a pseudogene. The CDR3 is 19 amino acids. CDR3 sequence: CASSKALSLAGYGKNIQYF. CDR3 DNA: TGTGCCAGCAGCAAAGCGCTCAGTCTAGCGGGATATGGCAAAAACATTCAGTACTTC.

This clonotype has a handful of counts. The chain couples TRBV6-2 or TRBV6-3 to TRBJ2-5; the match to TRBD2 covers 10 bases. CDR1 is MNHEY, CDR2 SVGEGT, per germline. The V gene end was trimmed by 6 bases and the J gene end by 3 bases; junction bases not matched to a gene: 13. There are 17 residues in the CDR3. The DNA of the CDR3 is TGTGCCAGCAGCAGAATCGACCTAGCGGGAGCGGAAGAGACCCAGTACTTC. Translating gives CASSRIDLAGAEETQYF.

The chain recombines TRBV30 with TRBJ2-2, with D maybe TRBD2 (5 bases). V dropped 4 bases and J dropped 5 bases, with 17 bases sitting between them. Germline V gene data show CDR1 as GTSNPN and CDR2 as SVGIG (reference sequence). This CDR3 spans 15 amino acids. CDR3 sequence reads: CAWTRGLFGTGELFF. The DNA of the CDR3 is TGTGCCTGGACCCGGGGTTTGTTTGGGACCGGGGAGCTGTTTTTT.

This clonotype was detected only a few times. The V and J genes are TRBV12-3 or TRBV12-4 and TRBJ2-2; D is unresolved. V was shortened by 3 bases and J by 7 bases, with 15 bases between the two germline ends. This CDR3 has 15 residues. The CDR3 DNA reads TGTGCCAGCAGTTTGAGTTGGGGTTTTGACGGGGAGCTGTTTTTT. Protein sequence: CASSLSWGFDGELFF.

This clonotype has a handful of counts. The rearrangement joins TRBV7-2 to TRBJ1-2; 8 bases are a match to TRBD1. Germline loops: CDR1 SGHTA, CDR2 FQGNSA. Losses at the gene ends were 5 bases for V and 4 bases for J; bases not matched to a gene: 3. This CDR3 is 13 amino acids long. The DNA for the CDR3 is TGTGCCAGCAGCGGACAGGGAATCTATGGCTACACCTTC. Its translation: CASSGQGIYGYTF. Looking up the rest from reference TRBV7-2 and TRBJ1-2 gives the full variable domain: GAGVSQSPSNKVTEKGKDVELRCDPISGHTALYWYRQSLGQGLEFLIYFQGNSAPDKSGLPSDRFSAERTGGSVSTLTIQRTQQEDSAVYLCASSGQGIYGYTFGSGTRLTVV.

This clonotype was detected many times. The chain carries TRBV5-6 and TRBJ2-1; the D gene is possibly TRBD1 (6 bases). Germline V gene data show CDR1 as SGHDT and CDR2 as YYEEEE. The V end was cut by 0 bases, the J end by 3 bases, with 19 bases between. The CDR3 runs to 18 residues. CDR3 nucleotides: TGTGCCAGCAGCTTGGTTCGTAAAGCAGGGGCCGGCTACAATGAGCAGTTCTTC. Its translation: CASSLVRKAGAGYNEQFF.

The sample holds a few counts of this clonotype. The chain joins TRBV6-5 to TRBJ1-6; D possibly corresponds to TRBD1 (5 bases). V was pared by 2 bases and J by 1 base, with 9 bases between. The CDR3 has 16 residues. Germline V gene data show CDR1 as MNHEY and CDR2 as SVGAGI. This CDR3 is CASSYRGASYNSPLHF. The CDR3 DNA reads as TGTGCCAGCAGTTACAGAGGGGCATCCTATAATTCACCCCTCCACTTT.

The chain uses TRBV20-1 and TRBJ2-7; TRBD1 matches 7 bases. The CDR3 extends over 13 amino acids. V shed 6 bases and J 2 bases; nucleotides not matched to a gene: 7. Germline CDR1 DFQATT, CDR2 SNEGSKA (reference sequence). The CDR3 sequence: CSAGDRAPYEQYF. In DNA form, the CDR3 reads TGCAGTGCGGGGGACAGAGCCCCCTACGAGCAGTACTTC.

This clonotype was recorded at least ten times. V usage is TRBV12-3 or TRBV12-4 and J usage is TRBJ1-5; D remains ambiguous. V dropped 3 bases and J dropped 5 bases, with 11 bases sitting between them. The CDR3 spans 14 residues. This CDR3 is CASSFMSGDQPQHF. CDR3 nucleotide sequence: TGTGCCAGCAGTTTTATGTCTGGGGATCAGCCCCAGCATTTT.

V usage is TRBV20-1 and J usage is TRBJ2-3, with D perhaps matching TRBD2 (5 bases). The CDR3 contains 15 residues. The V gene lost 5 bases and the J gene lost 0 bases, with 15 bases spanning the gap. The germline CDR1 and CDR2 sequences are DFQATT and SNEGSKA (reference sequence). Here the CDR3 reads CSALRGAASTDTQYF. Written as DNA, the CDR3 is TGCAGTGCTCTCCGGGGAGCTGCTAGCACAGATACGCAGTATTTT.

This clonotype has just a few counts. The chain combines TRBV6-5 with TRBJ1-1; tentatively, D is TRBD1 (6 bases). CDR1 and CDR2 from the germline V gene are MNHEY and SVGAGI. This CDR3 is built from 15 residues. Trimming pared 3 bases from V and 4 bases from J, leaving 15 bases between. This CDR3 reads CASSYLEQGRTEAFF. For the CDR3, the DNA is TGTGCCAGCAGTTATTTAGAACAGGGTCGCACTGAAGCTTTCTTT.

This rearrangement joins TRBV5-1 to TRBJ1-1, with D possibly TRBD1 on 5 matching bases. V lost 0 bases to trimming and J lost 3 bases, with 15 bases between them. This CDR3 is 16 amino acids long. In germline, CDR1 is SGHRS, CDR2 YFSETQ. In DNA, the CDR3 is TGCGCCAGCAGCTTGGATAGGGGTTCCAGGGACACTGAAGCTTTCTTT. Protein sequence: CASSLDRGSRDTEAFF.